One sample yielded the 31 T cell receptor beta chains listed below, sequenced in a study of T-cell reconstitution after alpha-beta-depleted transplantation in children. It was with unique molecular identifiers that the TCRbeta library was prepared. Via MiXCR, TCRdb re-called the PCR reads, giving one row per CDR3 protein. The repertoire includes 200,000 to 250,000 distinct CDR3 sequences, under 13% of them detected once, and approximately 28% sits in the top ten. Sample: PBMCs, taken before TCRalphabeta/CD19-depleted stem cell transplant. The origin of the receptors is a child under two years old with acute myeloid leukemia, due to receive a stem cell transplant.

This clonotype was seen many times. The chain combines TRBV5-5 with TRBJ2-7; the D gene is possibly TRBD2 (5 bases). CDR1 SGHKS and CDR2 YYEKEE come from the germline V gene (reference sequence). The CDR3 runs 15 residues. With 0 bases removed from V and 3 bases from J, the gap between germline ends came to 13 bases. This CDR3 reads CASSLAPGIDYEQYF. CDR3 DNA sequence: TGTGCCAGCAGCTTGGCGCCCGGGATTGACTACGAGCAGTACTTC.

This clonotype was recorded many times. The chain links TRBV10-2 to TRBJ2-3, with 8 bases matching TRBD1. Germline V gives CDR1 WSHSY, CDR2 SAAADI. CDR3 length: 13 residues. Trimming at V came to 6 bases and at J to 3 bases, leaving 2 bases not matched to a gene. The chain's CDR3 is CASSGQGTDTQYF. CDR3 coding DNA: TGCGCCAGCAGCGGACAGGGAACAGATACGCAGTATTTT.

This clonotype was detected ten times or more. The rearrangement uses TRBV20-1 and TRBJ2-2; D might be TRBD2 (6 bases). CDR3 length: 14 residues. Germline V gene sequence: CDR1 DFQATT, CDR2 SNEGSKA (reference sequence). Trimming cost V 6 bases and J 2 bases, with 13 bases left between them. The CDR3 protein is CSAAGLKNTGELFF. The CDR3 DNA is TGCAGTGCCGCGGGACTCAAAAACACCGGGGAGCTGTTTTTT.

This sequence joins TRBV28 and TRBJ1-5; D unresolved. The germline gives CDR1 MDHEN, CDR2 SYDVKM. The ends were cut back, 6 bases at V and 5 bases at J, with 14 bases in the middle. CDR3 length: 14 amino acids. The CDR3 region is CASREDGGYQPQHF. In nucleotides, the CDR3 is TGTGCCAGCAGGGAAGATGGCGGTTATCAGCCCCAGCATTTT.

Details on this clonotype: This may be a read error, as it is one base from a much larger clone. This rearrangement joins TRBV2 to TRBJ2-1; D remains unclear. Germline CDR1 and CDR2: SNHLY and FYNNEI. Trimming took off 11 bases at V and 0 bases at J, with 17 bases between the two ends. CDR3 length equals 15 residues. The CDR3 DNA sequence: TGTGCCTGCAATCCCAACCCGAGCTCCTACAATGAGCAGTTCTTC. Translated: CACNPNPSSYNEQFF.

Many counts were recorded for this clonotype. V and J are TRBV4-3 and TRBJ2-1; perhaps TRBD2 as D (5 bases). This CDR3 region has 13 residues. CDR1 and CDR2 (germline): LGHNA, YSLEER. The V end was cut by 4 bases, the J end by 5 bases, with 9 bases between. CDR3 sequence: CASSPRRDNEQFF. The CDR3 coding sequence is TGCGCCAGCAGCCCGAGGCGGGACAATGAGCAGTTCTTC.

This clonotype was detected ten times or more. The V and J genes are TRBV21-1 and TRBJ2-3; the D call of TRBD2 is as the table states it, not checked on the DNA. TRBV21-1 is listed as a pseudogene. CDR3 length equals 17 residues. Here the CDR3 DNA reads TGTGCCAGCAGCAAAGATACGACTAGCGGGAGGTTAGATACGCAGTATTTT. Translation gives CASSKDTTSGRLDTQYF.

This clonotype was counted a few times. The rearrangement links TRBV28 to TRBJ1-2; TRBD1 is a possible D gene (6 bases). Germline V gene lookup returns CDR1 MDHEN and CDR2 SYDVKM. The CDR3 totals 12 residues. V dropped 5 bases and J dropped 8 bases, with 12 bases sitting between them. The CDR3 loop reads CASSPGGRGYTF. In DNA form, the CDR3 reads TGTGCCAGCAGTCCTGGGGGCCGGGGCTACACCTTC.

This clonotype was seen ten or more times. The genes are TRBV7-8 and TRBJ2-1; 7 bases are a match to TRBD1. The V gene end was trimmed by 5 bases and the J gene end by 8 bases; junction bases not matched to a gene: 6. The CDR3 spans 13 residues. In germline, CDR1 is SGHVS, CDR2 FQNEAQ. The CDR3 loop reads CASSVDRAHEQFF. Written as DNA, the CDR3 is TGTGCCAGCAGCGTCGACAGGGCTCATGAGCAGTTCTTC. The entire variable domain, with the rest obtained from reference TRBV7-8 and TRBJ2-1, is as follows: GAGVSQSPRYKVAKRGQDVALRCDPISGHVSLFWYQQALGQGPEFLTYFQNEAQLDKSGLPSDRFFAERPEGSVSTLKIQRTQQEDSAVYLCASSVDRAHEQFFGPGTRLTVL.

This chain links TRBV7-8 with TRBJ2-5, with 7 bases matching TRBD1. The CDR3 is 16 residues long. Trimming cost V 2 bases and J 5 bases; bases outside gene matches: 11. The germline V gene has CDR1 SGHVS and CDR2 FQNEAQ. The CDR3 is CASSLRPGTERETQYF. The CDR3 coding sequence is TGTGCCAGCAGCTTACGCCCCGGGACAGAGAGGGAGACCCAGTACTTC.

This clonotype was detected many times. V and J are TRBV11-2 and TRBJ1-1; D is unresolved. Deletions cut 1 base from V and 2 bases from J, with 8 bases between. The germline V gene encodes CDR1 SGHAT and CDR2 FQNNGV. This CDR3 comprises 14 residues. The CDR3 nucleotides are TGTGCCAGCAGCTTAGGGTGGGGAAACACTGAAGCTTTCTTT. Translation gives CASSLGWGNTEAFF.

Ten or more counts support this clonotype. This rearrangement joins TRBV5-1 to TRBJ2-3; D might be TRBD2 (5 bases). The CDR3 contains 16 residues. Germline values: CDR1 SGHRS, CDR2 YFSETQ. Trimming stripped 0 bases from V and 6 bases from J, with 17 bases between. The CDR3 DNA reads TGCGCCAGCAGCTTGGGGGCAGGAGTTGGACTCGATACGCAGTATTTT. Translated: CASSLGAGVGLDTQYF.

This clonotype was seen ten or more times. The CDR3 here is CASSLTPQGRGWNTEAFF. The CDR3 bases are TGTGCCAGCAGCTTAACGCCTCAGGGAAGGGGGTGGAACACTGAAGCTTTCTTT. The chain couples TRBV7-3 to TRBJ1-1, with TRBD1 as a possible D gene (6 bases). This CDR3 region has 18 residues. V was clipped by 0 bases and J by 1 base, with 18 bases between them. Per germline, CDR1 SGHTA and CDR2 FQGTGA. Full variable domain (missing parts from reference TRBV7-3 and TRBJ1-1): GAGVSQTPSNKVTEKGKYVELRCDPISGHTALYWYRQSLGQGPEFLIYFQGTGAADDSGLPNDRFFAVRPEGSVSTLKIQRTERGDSAVYLCASSLTPQGRGWNTEAFFGQGTRLTVV.

Regarding this clonotype: It may be a read error: a sequence one base away is much more abundant. The rearrangement links TRBV5-8 to TRBJ1-2, with TRBD1 matching 7 bases. This CDR3 region has 15 residues. Germline assignment: CDR1 SGHTS and CDR2 YDEGEE. The DNA for the CDR3 is TGTGCCAGCAGGTTTGGGACAGCGGCCAACTATGGCGACACCTTC. It specifies CASRFGTAANYGDTF.

This clonotype was observed many times. This CDR3 reads CASSFHQGAGELFF. CDR3 in DNA: TGTGCCAGCAGTTTCCATCAGGGTGCTGGGGAGCTGTTTTTT. The chain joins TRBV12-3 or TRBV12-4 to TRBJ2-2, with D possibly being TRBD1 (5 bases). The CDR3 spans 14 residues. The V gene lost 3 bases and the J gene lost 8 bases, with 13 bases spanning the gap.

This clonotype showed up many times. The genes are TRBV29-1 and TRBJ2-3; D gene unclear. This CDR3 has 15 amino acids. Trimming left V 4 bases short and J 1 base short, with 15 bases between. From germline, CDR1 is SQVTM and CDR2 ANQGSEA. The CDR3 bases are TGCAGCGTTGCCGCTATGCGGCAGGGCACAGATACGCAGTATTTT. Its translation: CSVAAMRQGTDTQYF.

The sample holds many counts of this clonotype. The CDR3 DNA reads TGCGCCAGCAGCCTCCAGACGAACACCGGGGAGCTGTTTTTT. This codes for CASSLQTNTGELFF. V usage is TRBV5-1 and J usage is TRBJ2-2; D uncertain. Per the germline V gene, CDR1 is SGHRS and CDR2 is YFSETQ. The CDR3 spans 14 residues. V shed 4 bases and J shed 0 bases, with 7 bases lying between them.

This sequence joins TRBV20-1 and TRBJ2-7; 11 bases line up with TRBD2. This CDR3 has 13 amino acids. The trim removed 7 bases at V and 3 bases at J, leaving 5 bases unmatched. The germline V gene has CDR1 DFQATT and CDR2 SNEGSKA (reference sequence). This CDR3 is CSVAGGAHYEQYF. CDR3 sequence (DNA): TGCAGTGTAGCGGGAGGGGCCCACTACGAGCAGTACTTC.

This clonotype occurred many times. The chain uses TRBV5-1 and TRBJ2-7, with a weak D call TRBD1 (5 bases). The CDR3 contains 15 residues. Trimming removed 3 bases from V and 3 bases from J, with 16 bases in between. Germline CDR1 is SGHRS and CDR2 is YFSETQ. CDR3 in amino acids: CASSSQPDNLYEQYF. Here the CDR3 DNA reads TGCGCCAGCAGCTCCCAGCCGGACAATCTCTACGAGCAGTACTTC.

The chain is built from TRBV6-5 and TRBJ1-2, with D uncertain. The CDR3 covers 16 residues. The V gene lost 5 bases and the J gene lost 3 bases, with 19 bases spanning the gap. CDR1 and CDR2 from the germline V gene are MNHEY and SVGAGI. CDR3 region: CASSPGWAGSDYGYTF. CDR3 DNA: TGTGCCAGCAGTCCCGGATGGGCCGGGTCCGACTATGGCTACACCTTC.

This clonotype was seen at least ten times. The chain carries TRBV4-3 and TRBJ2-5; no definite D call. The germline gives CDR1 LGHNA, CDR2 YSLEER. CDR3 size: 13 residues. V was clipped by 3 bases and J by 4 bases, with 9 bases between them. CDR3 residues: CASSHLLRETQYF. The CDR3 DNA follows: TGCGCCAGCAGCCATCTGTTACGAGAGACCCAGTACTTC.

V and J are TRBV4-1 and TRBJ1-1; D ambiguous. The V gene's germline CDR1 is MGHRA and CDR2 YSYEKL. CDR3 length: 13 residues. Between the trimmed V and J ends, which lost 3 bases and 2 bases, there was a span of 7 bases. CDR3 DNA sequence: TGCGCCAGCAGCCAGACTGTAAACACTGAAGCTTTCTTT. This gives the protein CASSQTVNTEAFF.

This clonotype was seen many times. The gene calls are TRBV19 and TRBJ2-2, with D perhaps matching TRBD1 (5 bases). V was trimmed by 7 bases and J by 5 bases, leaving 20 bases between them. Per the germline V gene, CDR1 is LNHDA and CDR2 is SQIVND (reference sequence). The CDR3 sequence is 16 residues long. CDR3 DNA: TGTGCCAGTACCCCCCCAGGGTTCGAGATAACCGGGGAGCTGTTTTTT. Residues: CASTPPGFEITGELFF.

The chain links TRBV6-5 to TRBJ2-3, with 12 bases aligning to TRBD2. Trimming removed 1 base from V and 6 bases from J; junction bases left unmatched: 11. The CDR3 runs to 18 residues. Germline CDR1 is MNHEY and CDR2 is SVGAGI. DNA for the CDR3: TGTGCCAGCAGTTACTGGCCAGCTAGCGGGAGGGCCGGGGATACGCAGTATTTT. Translated: CASSYWPASGRAGDTQYF.

This clonotype was recorded at least ten times. The J gene is TRBJ2-7, the V gene TRBV7-9, with D uncertain. Germline CDR1 SEHNR, CDR2 FQNEAQ (reference sequence). This CDR3 comprises 15 residues. Trimming took 5 bases from V and 2 from J, leaving 16 bases between them. As DNA, the CDR3 is TGTGCCAGCAGCCCCGGAAGGCTCTTCACCTACGAGCAGTACTTC. It encodes CASSPGRLFTYEQYF.

There are many counts of this clonotype. The CDR3 ends on some other residue instead of the conserved phenylalanine or tryptophan, so this is likely a read error. V and J are TRBV5-1 and TRBJ2-4, with a possible D match to TRBD2 (7 bases). The CDR3 extends over 13 amino acids. From germline, CDR1 is SGHRS and CDR2 YFSETQ. Trimming pared 1 base from V and 8 bases from J, leaving 10 bases between. CDR3: CASSLRGGDIQYC. The CDR3 DNA sequence: TGCGCCAGCAGCTTGAGGGGGGGAGACATTCAGTACTGC.

The V call is TRBV3-1, the J call TRBJ2-2; D possibly corresponds to TRBD2 (5 bases). V lost 4 bases to trimming and J lost 2 bases, with 11 bases between them. CDR1 is LGHDT and CDR2 is YNNKEL in the germline V gene (reference sequence). This CDR3 comprises 15 residues. The DNA for the CDR3 is TGTGCCAGCAGCCCTCACAGACTAAACACCGGGGAGCTGTTTTTT. Amino acids: CASSPHRLNTGELFF.

This clonotype was observed at least ten times. The rearrangement uses TRBV5-1 and TRBJ2-3, with TRBD2 matching over 11 bases. The CDR3 consists of 17 residues. V lost 0 bases and J lost 2; bases outside the gene matches: 5. CDR1 SGHRS and CDR2 YFSETQ come from the germline V gene. CDR3 loop: CASSLVAGGPHTDTQYF. In DNA form, the CDR3 reads TGCGCCAGCAGCTTGGTAGCGGGAGGGCCCCACACAGATACGCAGTATTTT.

Many counts were recorded for this clonotype. The chain combines TRBV5-1 with TRBJ2-5; the match to TRBD1 covers 9 bases. The germline V gene has CDR1 SGHRS and CDR2 YFSETQ. This CDR3 has 13 amino acids. The J segment lost 3 bases and the V segment lost 5 bases, leaving 2 bases of the junction unmatched. CDR3 region: CASRRDREETQYF. DNA of the CDR3: TGCGCCAGCAGGCGGGACAGGGAAGAGACCCAGTACTTC.

This clonotype was seen repeatedly, ten times or more. The chain joins TRBV4-1 to TRBJ1-2; unclear D gene. This CDR3 spans 14 amino acids. V shed 1 base and J shed 1 base, with 7 bases lying between them. Germline assignment: CDR1 MGHRA and CDR2 YSYEKL. The CDR3: CASSQGRLNYGYTF. In DNA form, the CDR3 reads TGCGCCAGCAGCCAAGGACGGCTTAACTATGGCTACACCTTC.

This clonotype appeared many times. The V gene is TRBV30, the J gene TRBJ1-1; D gene ambiguous. CDR3 size: 13 residues. Per the germline V gene, CDR1 is GTSNPN and CDR2 is SVGIG (reference sequence). Trimming pared 0 bases from V and 5 bases from J, leaving 10 bases between. The CDR3 loop is CAWSVGRETEAFF. CDR3 nucleotides: TGTGCCTGGAGTGTAGGTCGGGAAACTGAAGCTTTCTTT.